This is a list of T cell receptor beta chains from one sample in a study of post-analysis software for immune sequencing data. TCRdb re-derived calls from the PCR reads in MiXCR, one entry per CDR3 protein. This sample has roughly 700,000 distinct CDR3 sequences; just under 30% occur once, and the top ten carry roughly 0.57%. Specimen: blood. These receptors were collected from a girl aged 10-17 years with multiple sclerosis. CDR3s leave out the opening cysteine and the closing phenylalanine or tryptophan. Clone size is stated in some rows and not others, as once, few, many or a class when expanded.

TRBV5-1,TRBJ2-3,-,ASSFGWVIGTDTQY
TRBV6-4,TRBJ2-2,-,ASKWQTHTGELF
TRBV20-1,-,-,SASVRDEQY
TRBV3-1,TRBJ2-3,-,ASSQLLGIDTQY
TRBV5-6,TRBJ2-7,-,ASSGGTASSYEQY
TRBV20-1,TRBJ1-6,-,SALGGGPNNSPLH
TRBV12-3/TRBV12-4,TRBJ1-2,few,ASSWTATNYGYT
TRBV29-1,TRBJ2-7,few,SVGQGPPPYEQY
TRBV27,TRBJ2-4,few,ASSPPGAEPNIQY
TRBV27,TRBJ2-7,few,ASSSGQGYHEQY
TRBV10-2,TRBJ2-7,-,ASSGGLETYEQY
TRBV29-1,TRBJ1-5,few,SVSLAQGVSNQPQH
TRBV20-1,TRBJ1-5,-,SARGMGGDFYSNQPQH
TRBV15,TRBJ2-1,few,ATSREISGSYNEQF
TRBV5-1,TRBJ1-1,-,ASSSQVPPREMNTEAF
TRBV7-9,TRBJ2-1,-,ASSYSGSRSNEQF
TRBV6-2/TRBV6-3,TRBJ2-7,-,ASSDPGRKWEQY
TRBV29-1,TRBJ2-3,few,SVGRGGTDTQY
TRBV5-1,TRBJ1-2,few,ASSLVPQGDVYGYT
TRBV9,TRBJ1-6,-,ASSQTGQGNSPPH
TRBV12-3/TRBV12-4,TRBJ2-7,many,ASSSAGLYEQY
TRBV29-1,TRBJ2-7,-,SVDGGRTDSSYEQY
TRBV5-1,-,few,ASTLVPGQATYEQY
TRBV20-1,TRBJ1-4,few,SARNYRDAQGQLF
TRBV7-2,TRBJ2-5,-,ASSTYGATRY